The T cell receptor (beta chain) described here comes from a study of patients and donors after allogeneic stem cell transplantation. In this sample, this clonotype turned up many times. MiXCR, applied by TCRdb to the RT-PCR reads, yields one record per CDR3 protein. The sample consists of some 230,000 distinct CDR3 sequences, approximately 14% of them appearing once. This sequence was found in a human donor who was either an allogeneic HSCT recipient or a stem cell or donor lymphocyte infusion donor (not recorded which). It is not recorded whose cells these are; they may come from a transplant donor. Sequencing was performed on blood, either unsorted or a sorted T cell fraction (not recorded which).

The CDR3 DNA sequence: TGTGCCAGCAGTTACTCGCGGGGAAACACTGAAGCTTTCTTT. The encoded protein is CASSYSRGNTEAFF. The chain recombines TRBV6-5 with TRBJ1-1; D gene unclear. The CDR3 totals 14 residues. V lost 0 bases, J lost 2 bases, and 7 bases lay in between. Germline CDR1 and CDR2: MNHEY and SVGAGI.